This TCR beta chain stems from a study of T cells in Graves' hyperthyroidism and ophthalmopathy. Study in general: Sampling of peripheral blood happened at initial diagnosis, prior to any treatment. Study observations and caveats: Ophthalmopathy prediction by the model preceded onset by a median about 6 months.

Looked up from germline, CDR1 is KGHSH and CDR2 is LQKENI. V was pared by 8 bases and J by 3 bases, with 9 bases of the junction left unmatched. This CDR3 is 15 amino acids long. Remarks on this clonotype: Its specificity is not known.

Researchers amplified the TCR beta CDR3 regions from RNA transcripts. The HTBI set primed first-round TCR CDR3 RT-PCR. Via MiXCR, TCRdb re-called the multiplex PCR reads, giving one row per CDR3 protein. Counted here are around 450,000 distinct CDR3 sequences, around 14% occurring once; the ten biggest clones make up roughly 7.7%. Researchers barred patients who had uncontrolled infection, other autoimmune disease, pregnancy or lactation. Clinicians diagnosed patients from clinical symptoms, serum thyroxine and TRAb, thyroid ultrasound and orbital computed tomography. This receptor was taken from a woman between 18 and 29 years old with Graves' hyperthyroidism. The sample taken for sequencing was blood. The chain carries TRBV18 and TRBJ1-2; 10 bases are shared with TRBD1. The CDR3 reads CASLPRQGADYGYTF. The CDR3 region has the DNA TGTGCCAGCCTACCCAGACAGGGGGCGGACTATGGCTACACCTTC.